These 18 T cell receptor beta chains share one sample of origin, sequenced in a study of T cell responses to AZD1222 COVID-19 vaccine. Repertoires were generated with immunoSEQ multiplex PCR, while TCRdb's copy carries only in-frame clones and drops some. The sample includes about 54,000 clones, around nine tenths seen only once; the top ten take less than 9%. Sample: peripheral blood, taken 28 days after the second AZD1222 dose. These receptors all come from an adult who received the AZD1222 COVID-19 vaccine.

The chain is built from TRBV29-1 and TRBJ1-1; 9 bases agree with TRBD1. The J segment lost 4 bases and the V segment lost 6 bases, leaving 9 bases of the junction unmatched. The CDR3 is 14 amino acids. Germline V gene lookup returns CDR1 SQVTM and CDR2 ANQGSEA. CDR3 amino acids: CSVATQGASTEAFF. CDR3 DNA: TGCAGCGTGGCCACACAGGGGGCTAGCACTGAAGCTTTCTTT.

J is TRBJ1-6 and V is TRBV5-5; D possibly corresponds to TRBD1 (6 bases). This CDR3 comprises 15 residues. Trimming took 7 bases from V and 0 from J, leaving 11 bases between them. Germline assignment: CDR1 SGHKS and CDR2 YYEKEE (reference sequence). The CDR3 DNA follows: TGTGCCAGCGGACAGAGGGTCTCCTATAATTCACCCCTCCACTTT. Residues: CASGQRVSYNSPLHF.

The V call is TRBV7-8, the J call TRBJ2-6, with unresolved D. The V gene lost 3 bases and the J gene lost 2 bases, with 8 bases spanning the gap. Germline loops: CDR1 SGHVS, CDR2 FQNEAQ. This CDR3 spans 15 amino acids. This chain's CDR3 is CASSFRRTGANVLTF. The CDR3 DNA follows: TGTGCCAGCAGCTTCAGAAGAACTGGGGCCAACGTCCTGACTTTC.

CDR3 in DNA: TGTGCCAGCTCACCACGGACTTCTGGAAACACCATATATTTT. Residues: CASSPRTSGNTIYF. The gene calls are TRBV18 and TRBJ1-3, with D unresolved. This CDR3 has 14 amino acids. Germline V CDR1 and CDR2: KGHSH, LQKENI. The V gene lost 1 base and the J gene lost 1 base, with 5 bases spanning the gap.

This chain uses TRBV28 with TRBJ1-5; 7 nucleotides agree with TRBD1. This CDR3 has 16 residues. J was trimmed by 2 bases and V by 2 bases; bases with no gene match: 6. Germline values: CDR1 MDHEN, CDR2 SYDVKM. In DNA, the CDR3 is TGTGCCAGCAGTTTACCTACAGGGGACGGCAATCAGCCCCAGCATTTT. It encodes CASSLPTGDGNQPQHF.

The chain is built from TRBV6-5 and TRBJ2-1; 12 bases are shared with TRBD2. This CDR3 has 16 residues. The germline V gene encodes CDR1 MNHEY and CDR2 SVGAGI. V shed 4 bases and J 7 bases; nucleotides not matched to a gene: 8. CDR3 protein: CASSLNGLAGSNEQFF. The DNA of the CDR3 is TGTGCCAGCAGTTTGAATGGACTAGCGGGATCAAATGAGCAGTTCTTC.

CDR3 sequence: CASSLRRSGRGPDTQYF. CDR3 coding DNA: TGTGCCAGCAGCTTACGGCGGAGCGGGAGGGGCCCAGATACGCAGTATTTT. The genes are TRBV7-2 and TRBJ2-3; 10 bases are shared with TRBD2. This CDR3 region has 17 residues. From germline, CDR1 is SGHTA and CDR2 FQGNSA. The ends lost 2 bases at V and 4 bases at J; junction bases unmatched: 9.

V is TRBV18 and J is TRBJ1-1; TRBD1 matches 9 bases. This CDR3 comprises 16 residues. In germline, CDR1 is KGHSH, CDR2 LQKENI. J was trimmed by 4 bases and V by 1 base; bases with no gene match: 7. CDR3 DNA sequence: TGTGCCAGCTCACCACTCGACCCGACAGGGGGCACTGAAGCTTTCTTT. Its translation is CASSPLDPTGGTEAFF.

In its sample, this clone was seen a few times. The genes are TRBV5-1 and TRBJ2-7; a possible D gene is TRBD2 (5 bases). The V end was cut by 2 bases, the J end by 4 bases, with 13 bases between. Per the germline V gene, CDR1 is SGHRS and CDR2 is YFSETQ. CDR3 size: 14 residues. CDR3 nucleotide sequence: TGCGCCAGCAGCTTCGGCCTAGCTGGGTACGAGCAGTACTTC. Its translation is CASSFGLAGYEQYF.

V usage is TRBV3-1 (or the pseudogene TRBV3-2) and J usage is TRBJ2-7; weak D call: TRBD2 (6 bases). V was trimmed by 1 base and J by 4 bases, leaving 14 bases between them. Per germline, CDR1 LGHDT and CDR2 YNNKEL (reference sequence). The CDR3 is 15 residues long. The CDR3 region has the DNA TGTGCCAGCAGCCAAGGACCTGCAGGGAGGTACGAGCAGTACTTC. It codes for CASSQGPAGRYEQYF.

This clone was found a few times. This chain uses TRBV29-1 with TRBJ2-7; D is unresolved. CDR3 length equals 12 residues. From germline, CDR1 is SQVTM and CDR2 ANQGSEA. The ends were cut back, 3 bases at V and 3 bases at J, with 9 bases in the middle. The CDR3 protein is CSVEVADYEQYF. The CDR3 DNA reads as TGCAGCGTTGAGGTCGCGGACTACGAGCAGTACTTC.

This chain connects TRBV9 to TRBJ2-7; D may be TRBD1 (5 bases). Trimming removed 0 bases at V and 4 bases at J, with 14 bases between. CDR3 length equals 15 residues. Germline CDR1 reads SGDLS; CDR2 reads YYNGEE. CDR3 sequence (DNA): TGTGCCAGCAGCGTAGATGGCCAGGGTGGTTACGAGCAGTACTTC. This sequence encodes CASSVDGQGGYEQYF.

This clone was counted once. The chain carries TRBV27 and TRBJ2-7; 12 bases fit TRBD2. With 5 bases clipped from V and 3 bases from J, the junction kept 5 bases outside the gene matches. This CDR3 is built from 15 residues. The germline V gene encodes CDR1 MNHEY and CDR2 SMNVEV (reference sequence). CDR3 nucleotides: TGTGCCAGCAGTGGCCTAGCGGGGGGGCTCTACGAGCAGTACTTC. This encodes CASSGLAGGLYEQYF.

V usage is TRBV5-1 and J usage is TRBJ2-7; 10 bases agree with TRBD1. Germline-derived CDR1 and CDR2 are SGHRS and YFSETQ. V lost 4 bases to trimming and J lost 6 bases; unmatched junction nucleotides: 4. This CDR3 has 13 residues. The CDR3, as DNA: TGCGCCAGCAGCCGGGACAGGGGACGCGAGCAGTACTTC. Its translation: CASSRDRGREQYF.

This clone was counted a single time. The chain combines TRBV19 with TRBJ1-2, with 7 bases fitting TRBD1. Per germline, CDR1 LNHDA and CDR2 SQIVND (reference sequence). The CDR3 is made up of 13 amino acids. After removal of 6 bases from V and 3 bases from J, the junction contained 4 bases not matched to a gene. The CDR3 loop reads CASSTTGDYGYTF. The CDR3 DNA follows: TGTGCCAGTAGCACAACAGGGGACTATGGCTACACCTTC.

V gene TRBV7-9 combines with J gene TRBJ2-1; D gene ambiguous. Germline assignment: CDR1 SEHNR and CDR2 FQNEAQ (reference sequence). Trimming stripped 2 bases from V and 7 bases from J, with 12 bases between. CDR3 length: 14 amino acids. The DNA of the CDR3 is TGTGCCAGCAGCTTAATCGCAGGACCGAATGAGCAGTTCTTC. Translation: CASSLIAGPNEQFF.

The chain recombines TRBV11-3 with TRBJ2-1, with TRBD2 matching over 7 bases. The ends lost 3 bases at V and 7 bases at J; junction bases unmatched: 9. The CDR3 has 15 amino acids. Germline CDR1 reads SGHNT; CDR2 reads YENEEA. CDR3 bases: TGTGCCAGCAGCTTGGGGGAGGGCCGCTCAAATGAGCAGTTCTTC. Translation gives CASSLGEGRSNEQFF.

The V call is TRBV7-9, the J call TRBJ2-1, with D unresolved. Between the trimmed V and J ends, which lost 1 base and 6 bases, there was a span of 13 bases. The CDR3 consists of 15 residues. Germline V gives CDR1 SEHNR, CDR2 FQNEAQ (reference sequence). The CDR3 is CASSLVRGLSNEQFF. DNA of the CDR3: TGTGCCAGCAGCTTAGTACGAGGCCTTAGCAATGAGCAGTTCTTC.